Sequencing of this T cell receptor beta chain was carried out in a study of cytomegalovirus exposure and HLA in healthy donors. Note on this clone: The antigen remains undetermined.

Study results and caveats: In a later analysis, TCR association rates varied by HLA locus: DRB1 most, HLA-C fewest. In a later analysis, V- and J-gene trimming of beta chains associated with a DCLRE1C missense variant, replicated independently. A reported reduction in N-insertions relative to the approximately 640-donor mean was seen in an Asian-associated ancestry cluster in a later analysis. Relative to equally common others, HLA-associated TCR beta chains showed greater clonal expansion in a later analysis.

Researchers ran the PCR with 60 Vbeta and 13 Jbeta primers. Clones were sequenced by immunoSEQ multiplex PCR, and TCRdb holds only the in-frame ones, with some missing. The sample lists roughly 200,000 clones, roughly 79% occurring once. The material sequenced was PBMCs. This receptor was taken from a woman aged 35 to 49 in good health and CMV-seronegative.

The chain's CDR3 is CASSNRHNQPQHF. CDR3 coding DNA: TGTGCCAGCAGCAACAGGCACAATCAGCCCCAGCATTTT. V gene TRBV6-5 combines with J gene TRBJ1-5; possibly TRBD1 for D (5 bases). Germline CDR1 reads MNHEY; CDR2 reads SVGAGI. The CDR3 totals 13 residues. Trimming shortened V by 6 bases and J by 3 bases, and 9 bases separated the two germline ends.